This T cell receptor (beta chain) emerged from a study of T-cell reconstitution after alpha-beta-depleted transplantation in children. General study results and limits: It was newly produced T cells that mostly accounted for T-cell counts and diversity one year after transplant. There were reportedly several hundred expanded graft clones from which alpha-beta T cells came about two months after transplant. Surviving recipient T cells and thymic progenitors underlay high day-60 TCRbeta diversity in some patients.

The CDR3 covers 15 residues. CDR1 and CDR2 (germline): SGHVS, FQNEAQ. V lost 7 bases, J lost 6 bases, and 22 bases lay in between. Construction of the TCRbeta library involved unique molecular identifiers. TCRdb processed the PCR reads anew with MiXCR; each CDR3 protein has one entry. The repertoire consists of 40,000 to 60,000 distinct CDR3 sequences, with roughly 8.7% occurring once and the leading ten covering roughly 28%. This clonotype was observed at least ten times. Antigen specificity is unknown. The starting material was PBMCs, mostly from graft donor cells, obtained 60 days after TCRalphabeta/CD19-depleted stem cell transplant. This chain joins TRBV7-8 and TRBJ2-7; the D gene could be TRBD1 or TRBD2 (5 bases each). This clonotype was sampled from a male patient between 2 and 15 years old who had a stem cell transplant for chronic granulomatous disease, so the T cells may come from the graft donor. The CDR3 here is CASTTSEAPRGEQYF. The DNA of the CDR3 is TGTGCCAGCACCACTTCGGAGGCACCTAGGGGCGAGCAGTACTTC.